This T cell receptor beta chain is drawn from a study of T-cell reconstitution after alpha-beta-depleted transplantation in children. Findings and caveats of the study: Reportedly, roughly two months post-transplant, alpha-beta T cells arose from several hundred expanded graft clones. One year after transplant, T-cell counts and diversity came mostly from newly produced T cells. It was surviving recipient T cells and thymic progenitors that gave some patients high TCRbeta diversity at day 60.

V was trimmed by 0 bases and J by 4 bases, leaving 10 bases between them. CDR3 size: 14 residues. Germline V gives CDR1 SGHRS, CDR2 YFSETQ. Preparing the TCRbeta library involved the use of unique molecular identifiers. TCRdb reanalysed the PCR reads using MiXCR and keeps one entry per CDR3 protein. The sample holds some 300,000 distinct CDR3 sequences; less than 9.5% are singletons and the top ten take about 9.1%. This clonotype was counted at least ten times. Its antigen is not known. The chain employs TRBV5-1 and TRBJ1-1, with D uncertain. Here the sequenced sample was peripheral blood, taken 360 days after TCRalphabeta/CD19-depleted stem cell transplant. The sequence derives from a female patient between 2 and 15 years old who had a stem cell transplant for Fanconi anemia, so the T cells may come from the graft donor. Here the CDR3 DNA reads TGCGCCAGCAGCTTGGTACAGTCAGGCACTGAAGCTTTCTTT. Translated: CASSLVQSGTEAFF.